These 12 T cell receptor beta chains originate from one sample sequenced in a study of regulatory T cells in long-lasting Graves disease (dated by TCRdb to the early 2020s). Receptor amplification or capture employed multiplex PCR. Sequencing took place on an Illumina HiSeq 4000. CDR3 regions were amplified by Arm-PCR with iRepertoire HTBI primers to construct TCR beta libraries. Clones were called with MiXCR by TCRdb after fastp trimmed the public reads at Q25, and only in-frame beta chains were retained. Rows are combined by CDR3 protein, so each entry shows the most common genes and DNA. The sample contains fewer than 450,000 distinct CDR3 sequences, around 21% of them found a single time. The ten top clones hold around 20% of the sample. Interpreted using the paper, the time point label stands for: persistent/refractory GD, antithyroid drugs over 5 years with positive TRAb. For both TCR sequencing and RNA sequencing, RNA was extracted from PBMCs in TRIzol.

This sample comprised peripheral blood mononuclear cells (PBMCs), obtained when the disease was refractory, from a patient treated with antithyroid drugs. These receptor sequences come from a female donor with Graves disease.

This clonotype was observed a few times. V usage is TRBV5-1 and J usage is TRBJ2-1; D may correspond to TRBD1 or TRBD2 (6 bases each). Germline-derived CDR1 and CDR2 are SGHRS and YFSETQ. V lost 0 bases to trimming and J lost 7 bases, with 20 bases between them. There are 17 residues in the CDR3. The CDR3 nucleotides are TGCGCCAGCAGCTTGGGGGGGGCCCCTACCCCGATTAATGAGCAGTTCTTC. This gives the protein CASSLGGAPTPINEQFF.

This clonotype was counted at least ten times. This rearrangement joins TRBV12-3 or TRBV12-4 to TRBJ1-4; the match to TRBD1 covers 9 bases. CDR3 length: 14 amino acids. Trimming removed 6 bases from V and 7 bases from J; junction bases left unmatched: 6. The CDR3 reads CASRPGQGVEKLFF. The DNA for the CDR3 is TGTGCCAGCAGGCCGGGACAGGGAGTTGAAAAACTGTTTTTT.

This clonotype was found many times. The CDR3 protein is CATSGLKGYEQYF. CDR3 nucleotide sequence: TGTGCCACTAGCGGGCTTAAGGGCTACGAGCAGTACTTC. This chain joins TRBV27 and TRBJ2-7, with 8 bases matching TRBD2. Unmatched junction bases numbered 8, after V lost 10 bases and J lost 3 bases. Germline V lookup: CDR1 MNHEY, CDR2 SMNVEV (reference sequence). This CDR3 is 13 amino acids long.

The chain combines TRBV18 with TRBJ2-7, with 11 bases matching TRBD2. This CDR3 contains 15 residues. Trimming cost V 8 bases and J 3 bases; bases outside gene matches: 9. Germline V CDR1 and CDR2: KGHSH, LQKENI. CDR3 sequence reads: CASTVAGGPGYEQYF. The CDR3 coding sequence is TGTGCCAGCACAGTAGCGGGAGGGCCCGGCTACGAGCAGTACTTC.

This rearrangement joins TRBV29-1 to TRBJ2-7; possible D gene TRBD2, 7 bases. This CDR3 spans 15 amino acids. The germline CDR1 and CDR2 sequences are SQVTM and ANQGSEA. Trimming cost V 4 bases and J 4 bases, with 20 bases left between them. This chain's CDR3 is CSVGVPRGGVYEQYF. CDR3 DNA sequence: TGCAGCGTTGGGGTCCCCAGGGGAGGGGTTTACGAGCAGTACTTC.

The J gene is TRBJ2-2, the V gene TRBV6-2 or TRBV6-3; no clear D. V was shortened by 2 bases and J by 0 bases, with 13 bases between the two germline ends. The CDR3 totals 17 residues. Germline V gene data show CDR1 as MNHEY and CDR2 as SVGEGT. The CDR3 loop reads CASSYGLSPANTGELFF. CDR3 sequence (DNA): TGTGCCAGCAGTTACGGGCTATCCCCCGCGAACACCGGGGAGCTGTTTTTT.

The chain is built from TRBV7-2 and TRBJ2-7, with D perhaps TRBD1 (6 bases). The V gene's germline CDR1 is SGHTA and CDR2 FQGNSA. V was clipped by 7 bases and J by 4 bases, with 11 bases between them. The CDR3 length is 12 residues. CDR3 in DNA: TGTGCCAGCACTGAACAGGGTTACGAGCAGTACTTC. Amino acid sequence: CASTEQGYEQYF.

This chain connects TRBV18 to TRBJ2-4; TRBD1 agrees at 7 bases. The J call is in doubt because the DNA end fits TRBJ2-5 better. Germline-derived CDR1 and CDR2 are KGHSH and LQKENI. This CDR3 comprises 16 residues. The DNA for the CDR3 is TGTGCCAGCTCACCGCAGGGGACAGTTCTGGGGGAGACCCAGTACTTC. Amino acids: CASSPQGTVLGETQYF.

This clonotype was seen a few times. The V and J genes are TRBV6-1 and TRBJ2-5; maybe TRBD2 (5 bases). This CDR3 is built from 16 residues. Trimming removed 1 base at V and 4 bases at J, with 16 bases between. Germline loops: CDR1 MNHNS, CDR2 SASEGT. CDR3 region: CASSEDRRLAGETQYF. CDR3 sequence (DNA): TGTGCCAGCAGTGAAGACAGACGGCTAGCCGGAGAGACCCAGTACTTC.

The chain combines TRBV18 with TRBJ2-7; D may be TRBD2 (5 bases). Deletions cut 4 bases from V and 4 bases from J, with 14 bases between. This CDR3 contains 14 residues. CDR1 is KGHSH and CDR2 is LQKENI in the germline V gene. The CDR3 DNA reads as TGTGCCAGCTCACAGACCGGGATGGGATACGAGCAGTACTTC. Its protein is CASSQTGMGYEQYF.

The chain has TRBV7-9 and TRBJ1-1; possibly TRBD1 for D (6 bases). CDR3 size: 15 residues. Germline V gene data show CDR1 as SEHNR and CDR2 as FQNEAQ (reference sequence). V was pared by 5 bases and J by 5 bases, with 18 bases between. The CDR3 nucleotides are TGTGCCAGCAGCCCAGGGGCCGCATGGGCGACTGAAGCTTTCTTT. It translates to CASSPGAAWATEAFF.

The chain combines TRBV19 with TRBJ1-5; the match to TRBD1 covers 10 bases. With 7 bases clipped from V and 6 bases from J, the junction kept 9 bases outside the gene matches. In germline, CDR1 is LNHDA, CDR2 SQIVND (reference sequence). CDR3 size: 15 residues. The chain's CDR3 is CASTTGTGVSQPQHF. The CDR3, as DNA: TGTGCCAGTACCACCGGGACAGGGGTCAGTCAGCCCCAGCATTTT. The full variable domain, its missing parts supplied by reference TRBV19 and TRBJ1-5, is DGGITQSPKYLFRKEGQNVTLSCEQNLNHDAMYWYRQDPGQGLRLIYYSQIVNDFQKGDIAEGYSVSREKKESFPLTVTSAQKNPTAFYLCASTTGTGVSQPQHFGDGTRLSIL.